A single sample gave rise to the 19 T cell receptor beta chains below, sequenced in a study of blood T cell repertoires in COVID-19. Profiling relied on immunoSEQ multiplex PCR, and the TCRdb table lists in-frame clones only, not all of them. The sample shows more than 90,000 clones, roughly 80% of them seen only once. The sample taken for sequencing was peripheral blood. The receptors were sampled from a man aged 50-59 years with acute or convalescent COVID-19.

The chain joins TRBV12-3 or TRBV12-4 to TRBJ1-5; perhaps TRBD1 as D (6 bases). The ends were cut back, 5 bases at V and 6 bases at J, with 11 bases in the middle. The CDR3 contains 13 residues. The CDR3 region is CASSRQESQPQHF. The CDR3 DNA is TGTGCCAGCAGTCGACAGGAAAGTCAGCCCCAGCATTTT.

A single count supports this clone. CDR3 in DNA: TGTGCCAGCAGCTCGGGACAGGGGGCCTTTAGGAATGAGCAGTTCTTC. Translating gives CASSSGQGAFRNEQFF. The rearrangement links TRBV7-8 to TRBJ2-1; 12 nucleotides line up with TRBD1. Per germline, CDR1 SGHVS and CDR2 FQNEAQ. This CDR3 comprises 16 residues. The ends lost 4 bases at V and 7 bases at J; junction bases unmatched: 8.

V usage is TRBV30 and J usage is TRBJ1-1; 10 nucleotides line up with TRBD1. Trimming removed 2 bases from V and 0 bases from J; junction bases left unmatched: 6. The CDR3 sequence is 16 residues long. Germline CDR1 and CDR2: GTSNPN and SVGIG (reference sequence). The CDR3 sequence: CAWSSMTGGLNTEAFF. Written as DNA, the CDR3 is TGTGCCTGGAGTAGCATGACAGGGGGCCTGAACACTGAAGCTTTCTTT.

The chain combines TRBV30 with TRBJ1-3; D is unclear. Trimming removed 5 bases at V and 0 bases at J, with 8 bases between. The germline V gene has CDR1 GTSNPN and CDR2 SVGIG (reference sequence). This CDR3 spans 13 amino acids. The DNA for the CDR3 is TGTGCCTGGTCAGCGAGCTCTGGAAACACCATATATTTT. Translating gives CAWSASSGNTIYF.

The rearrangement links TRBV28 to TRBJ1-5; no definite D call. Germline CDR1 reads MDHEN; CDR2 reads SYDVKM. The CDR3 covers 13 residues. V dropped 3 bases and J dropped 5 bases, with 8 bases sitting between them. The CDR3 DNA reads TGTGCCAGCAGTTTTGTAGGAGATCAGCCCCAGCATTTT. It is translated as CASSFVGDQPQHF.

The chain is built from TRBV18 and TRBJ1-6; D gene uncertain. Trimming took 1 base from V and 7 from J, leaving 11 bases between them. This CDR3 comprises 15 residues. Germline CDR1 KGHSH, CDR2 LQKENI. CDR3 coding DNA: TGTGCCAGCTCACCACGCCCCCCCCAGAATTCACCCCTCCACTTT. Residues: CASSPRPPQNSPLHF.

DNA for the CDR3: TGTGCCAGCAGCTTCGTCCGGGACAGGGCGAATGAGCAGTTCTTC. It codes for CASSFVRDRANEQFF. V usage is TRBV7-9 and J usage is TRBJ2-1; 9 bases align to TRBD1. This CDR3 is built from 15 residues. Trimming removed 3 bases from V and 7 bases from J; junction bases left unmatched: 7. Germline V gene data show CDR1 as SEHNR and CDR2 as FQNEAQ (reference sequence).

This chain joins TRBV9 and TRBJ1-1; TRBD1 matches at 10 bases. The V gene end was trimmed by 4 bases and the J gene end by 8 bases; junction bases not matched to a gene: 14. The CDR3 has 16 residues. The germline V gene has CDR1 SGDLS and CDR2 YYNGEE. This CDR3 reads CASSLQPTGTGAEAFF. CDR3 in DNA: TGTGCCAGCAGCTTACAACCAACCGGGACAGGGGCCGAAGCTTTCTTT.

The CDR3 DNA reads TGTGCCAGCAGCTTACGGGCAGGGCGGAACCAAGAGACCCAGTACTTC. Translation: CASSLRAGRNQETQYF. The rearrangement links TRBV7-6 to TRBJ2-5, with D possibly being TRBD1 (5 bases). Per the germline V gene, CDR1 is SGHVS and CDR2 is FNYEAQ. The V end lost 2 bases, the J end lost 0 bases, and 13 bases lay between the germline ends. This CDR3 is 16 amino acids long.

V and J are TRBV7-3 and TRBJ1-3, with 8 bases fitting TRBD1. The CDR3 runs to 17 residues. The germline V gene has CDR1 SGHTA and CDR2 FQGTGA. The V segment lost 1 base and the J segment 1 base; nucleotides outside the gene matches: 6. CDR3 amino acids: CASSLMTQGASGNTIYF. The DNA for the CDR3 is TGTGCCAGCAGCTTAATGACGCAGGGGGCTTCTGGAAACACCATATATTTT.

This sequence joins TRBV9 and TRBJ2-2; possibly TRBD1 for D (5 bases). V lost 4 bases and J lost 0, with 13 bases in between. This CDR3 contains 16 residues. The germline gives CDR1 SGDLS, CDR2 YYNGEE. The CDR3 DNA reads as TGTGCCAGCAGCCCCCGAGACAGACCGAACACCGGGGAGCTGTTTTTT. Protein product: CASSPRDRPNTGELFF. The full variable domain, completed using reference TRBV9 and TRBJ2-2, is DSGVTQTPKHLITATGQRVTLRCSPRSGDLSVYWYQQSLDQGLQFLIQYYNGEERAKGNILERFSAQQFPDLHSELNLSSLELGDSALYFCASSPRDRPNTGELFFGEGSRLTVL.

The DNA of the CDR3 is TGTGCCATGAGTAGGGGAAACTACGAGCAGTACTTC. This codes for CAMSRGNYEQYF. The J gene is TRBJ2-7, the V gene TRBV10-3; possibly TRBD1 for D (5 bases). The CDR3 has 12 amino acids. CDR1 is ENHRY and CDR2 is SYGVKD in the germline V gene. The germline V and J ends were trimmed by 9 bases and 3 bases, with 12 bases remaining between them.

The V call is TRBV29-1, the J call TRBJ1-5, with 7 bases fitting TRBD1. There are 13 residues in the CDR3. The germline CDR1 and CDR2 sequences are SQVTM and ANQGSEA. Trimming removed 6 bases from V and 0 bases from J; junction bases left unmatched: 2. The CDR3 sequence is CSVGTDSNQPQHF. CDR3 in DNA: TGCAGCGTGGGGACAGATAGCAATCAGCCCCAGCATTTT.

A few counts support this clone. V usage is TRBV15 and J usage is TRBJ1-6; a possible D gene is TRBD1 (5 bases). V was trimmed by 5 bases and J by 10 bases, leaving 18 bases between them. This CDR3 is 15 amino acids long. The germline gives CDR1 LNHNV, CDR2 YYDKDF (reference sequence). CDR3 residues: CATSPLGQGDSPLHF. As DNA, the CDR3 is TGTGCCACCAGCCCCCTGGGGCAGGGTGACTCACCCCTCCACTTT.

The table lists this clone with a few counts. The CDR3 reads CASSHLAGTYPYEQYF. In nucleotides, the CDR3 is TGTGCCAGCTCACACTTAGCCGGGACTTACCCCTACGAGCAGTACTTC. The rearrangement uses TRBV18 and TRBJ2-7, with a possible D match to TRBD2 (6 bases). This CDR3 has 16 amino acids. Looked up from germline, CDR1 is KGHSH and CDR2 is LQKENI. V gave up 4 bases and J gave up 2 bases, with 18 bases separating them.

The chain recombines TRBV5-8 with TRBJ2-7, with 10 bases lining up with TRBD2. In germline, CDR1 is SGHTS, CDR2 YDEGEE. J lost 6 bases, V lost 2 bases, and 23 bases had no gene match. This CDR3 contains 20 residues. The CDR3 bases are TGTGCCAGCAGCTTCCAGCGGGGGGGCCGCTGGGAGTCAGAGAGCAGCGAGCAGTACTTC. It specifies CASSFQRGGRWESESSEQYF.

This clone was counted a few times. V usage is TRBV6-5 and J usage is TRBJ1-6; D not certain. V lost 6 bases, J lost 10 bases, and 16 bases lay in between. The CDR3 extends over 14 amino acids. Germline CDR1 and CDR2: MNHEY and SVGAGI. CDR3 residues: CASSPGRVGSPLHF. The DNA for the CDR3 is TGTGCCAGCAGCCCCGGGAGGGTAGGGTCACCCCTCCACTTT.

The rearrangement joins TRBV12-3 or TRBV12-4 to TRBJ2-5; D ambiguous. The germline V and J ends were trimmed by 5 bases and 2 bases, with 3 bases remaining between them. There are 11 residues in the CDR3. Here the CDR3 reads CASSQQETQYF. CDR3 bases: TGTGCCAGCAGTCAACAAGAGACCCAGTACTTC.

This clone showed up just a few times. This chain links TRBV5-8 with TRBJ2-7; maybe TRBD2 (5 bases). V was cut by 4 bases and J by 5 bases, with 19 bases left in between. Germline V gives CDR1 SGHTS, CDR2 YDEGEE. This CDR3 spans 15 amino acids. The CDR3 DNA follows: TGTGCCAGCAGCCTGCCGGGGTCTGGGAGCCACGAGCAGTACTTC. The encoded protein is CASSLPGSGSHEQYF.